The 6 T cell receptor beta chains in this list originate from one sample, sequenced in a study of T-cell memory formation after mild COVID-19. MiXCR, applied by TCRdb to the 5' RACE reads, yields one record per CDR3 protein. This table holds approximately 480,000 distinct CDR3 sequences, about 18% found once. The sample was PBMCs or a T cell subset sorted from them (not recorded which). These receptors were taken from an adult woman who had mild COVID-19 (a few samples of this study predate the infection). Cell type and time point are not known.

This chain connects TRBV7-2 to TRBJ1-2; possible D gene TRBD1, 6 bases. The CDR3 totals 15 residues. The germline V gene has CDR1 SGHTA and CDR2 FQGNSA. V lost 10 bases and J lost 6, with 24 bases in between. The CDR3 reads CAIRQGSGTSDGYTF. CDR3 coding DNA: TGTGCCATAAGGCAGGGGAGTGGTACCTCGGATGGCTACACCTTC.

Written as DNA, the CDR3 is TGCGCCAGCAGCCCACGTGGACAGGGGAGAAACATTCAGTACTTC. Amino acid sequence: CASSPRGQGRNIQYF. The chain links TRBV5-1 to TRBJ2-4; 9 bases agree with TRBD1. CDR1 is SGHRS and CDR2 is YFSETQ in the germline V gene. The CDR3 consists of 15 residues. J lost 6 bases, V lost 4 bases, and 8 bases had no gene match.

This clonotype was seen only a few times. The chain combines TRBV5-6 with TRBJ2-5, with 8 bases matching TRBD2. Germline V lookup: CDR1 SGHDT, CDR2 YYEEEE. J lost 3 bases, V lost 2 bases, and 3 bases had no gene match. The CDR3 has 14 amino acids. The DNA of the CDR3 is TGTGCCAGCAGCTTCCTCGGGGGGGAAGAGACCCAGTACTTC. This gives the protein CASSFLGGEETQYF.

This clonotype was picked up a small number of times. The chain uses TRBV5-6 and TRBJ1-1, with 7 bases identical to TRBD1. Germline V CDR1 and CDR2: SGHDT, YYEEEE. CDR3 length: 18 amino acids. The junction had 11 bases not matched to a gene; V was cut back by 0 bases and J by 0 bases. CDR3 region: CASSLAVRRGSMNTEAFF. The CDR3 DNA follows: TGTGCCAGCAGCTTGGCCGTGCGCAGGGGGTCGATGAACACTGAAGCTTTCTTT.

This clonotype was detected only a few times. The chain has TRBV29-1 and TRBJ1-1; no reliable D call. This CDR3 is built from 13 residues. V was shortened by 3 bases and J by 3 bases, with 11 bases between the two germline ends. Germline V gene data show CDR1 as SQVTM and CDR2 as ANQGSEA. The CDR3 coding sequence is TGCAGCGTTGATGAGGGTATCGACACTGAAGCTTTCTTT. It yields the protein CSVDEGIDTEAFF.

This clonotype showed up many times. The genes are TRBV5-1 and TRBJ1-5; a possible D gene is TRBD1 (6 bases). The CDR3 is 17 amino acids. Germline lookup yields CDR1 SGHRS and CDR2 YFSETQ. Trimming stripped 1 base from V and 2 bases from J, with 16 bases between. Written as DNA, the CDR3 is TGCGCCAGCAGCTTGAATGGGGGCTGGGACGGCAATCAGCCCCAGCATTTT. It codes for CASSLNGGWDGNQPQHF.